This T cell receptor beta chain was observed in a study of blood T cell repertoires in COVID-19. The overall study: The analysed material was cDNA or gDNA that came from T cells, B-cell-depleted T cells, or PBMCs.

What the recovered Cohort 3 donors had was two negative PCRs, clearance, or symptom resolution. Original handling: Quantification of nucleated cells was approximated via reference gene primer amplification. The assay was immunoSEQ multiplex PCR, and TCRdb's table has in-frame clones only and misses some. The V and J calls and clone size were taken over from that table, and D and trimming were inferred from the DNA. The sample carries around 250,000 clones, around 87% recorded once. The CDR3 runs to 14 residues. CDR1 is LGHDT and CDR2 is YNNKEL in the germline V gene (reference sequence). The junction had 7 bases not matched to a gene; V was cut back by 4 bases and J by 12 bases.

The chain has TRBV3-1 (or the pseudogene TRBV3-2) and TRBJ2-1; 12 positions match TRBD2. The receptor was derived from a woman aged 50 to 60 who had recovered from COVID-19. Sample: PBMCs or T cells enriched from blood (not recorded which). In DNA, the CDR3 is TGTGCCAGCAGCCCCCCTAGCGGGAGGGCCGTGCAGTTCTTC. It translates to CASSPPSGRAVQFF.